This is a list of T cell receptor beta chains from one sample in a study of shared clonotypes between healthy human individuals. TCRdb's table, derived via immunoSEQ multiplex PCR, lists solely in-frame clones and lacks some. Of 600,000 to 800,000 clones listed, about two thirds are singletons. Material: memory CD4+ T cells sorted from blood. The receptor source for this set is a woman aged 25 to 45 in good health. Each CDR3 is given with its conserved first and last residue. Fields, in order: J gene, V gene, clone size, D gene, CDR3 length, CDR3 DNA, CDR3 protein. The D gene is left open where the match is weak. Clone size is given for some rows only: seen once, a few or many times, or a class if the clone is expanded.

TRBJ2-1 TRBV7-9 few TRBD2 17 TGTGCCAGCAGCCCTTCAACTAGCGGGAGCGCTAGGGATGAGCAGTTCTTC CASSPSTSGSARDEQFF
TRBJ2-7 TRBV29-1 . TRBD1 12 TGCAGCGTAGGACAGGTAACCTACGAGCAGTACTTC CSVGQVTYEQYF
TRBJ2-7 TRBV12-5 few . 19 TGTGCTAGTGGTTTGGTAGGGCCTCCCCTTGTAGCCACCTCCTACGAGCAGTACTTC CASGLVGPPLVATSYEQYF
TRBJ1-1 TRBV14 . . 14 TGTGCCAGCAGCCTCGAGAGGGCCGGCACTGAAGCTTTCTTT CASSLERAGTEAFF
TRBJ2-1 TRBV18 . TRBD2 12 TGTGCCAGCTCACCCGGACTAGCCCAGCAGTTCTTC CASSPGLAQQFF
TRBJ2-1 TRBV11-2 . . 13 TGTGCCAGCAACCACGGGAACGACAATGAGCAGTTCTTC CASNHGNDNEQFF
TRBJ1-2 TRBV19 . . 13 TGTGCCAGTAGTATGAGGGGCTCCTATGGCTACACCTTC CASSMRGSYGYTF
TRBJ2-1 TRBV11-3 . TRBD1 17 TGTGCCAGCAGCTTAGATGGGGGGACAGGCGGATACAATGAGCAGTTCTTC CASSLDGGTGGYNEQFF
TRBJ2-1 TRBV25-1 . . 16 TGTGCCAGCAGTGAAAGCCGCGTAGCAGGGAACAATGAGCAGTTCTTC CASSESRVAGNNEQFF
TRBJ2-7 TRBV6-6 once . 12 TGTGCCAGCAGTTTTCCTGACAGCGAGCAGTACTTC CASSFPDSEQYF
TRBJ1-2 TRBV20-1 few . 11 TGCAGTGCTTCCCCGGGCTATGGCTACACCTTC CSASPGYGYTF
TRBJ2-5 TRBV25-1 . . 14 TGTGCCAGCAGTGATTCGGGACGGAAAGAGACCCAGTACTTC CASSDSGRKETQYF
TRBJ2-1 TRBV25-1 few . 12 TGTGCCAGCAGTGGACGGGAGACTGAGCAGTTCTTC CASSGRETEQFF
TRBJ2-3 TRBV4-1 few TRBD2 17 TGCGCCAGCAGCCAAGATCAGGTAGCGGGAGGGACAGATACGCAGTATTTT CASSQDQVAGGTDTQYF
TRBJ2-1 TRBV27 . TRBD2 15 TGTGCCAGCAGTTTATGGGCTAGCGGGGACAATGAGCAGTTCTTC CASSLWASGDNEQFF
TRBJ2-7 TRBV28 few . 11 TGTGCCAGCAGTTCCCGCTACGAGCAGTACTTC CASSSRYEQYF
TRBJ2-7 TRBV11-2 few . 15 TGTGCCAGCAGCTCCGACTTCAACCCGACATACGAGCAGTACTTC CASSSDFNPTYEQYF
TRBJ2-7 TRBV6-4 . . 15 TGTGCCAGCAGCCAACAGCCGGGTTCCTCCTACGAGCAGTACTTC CASSQQPGSSYEQYF
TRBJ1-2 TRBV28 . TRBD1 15 TGTGCCAGCAGAAATAAAAAAGGGGGCGCCGGTGGCTACACCTTC CASRNKKGGAGGYTF
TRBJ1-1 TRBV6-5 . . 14 TGTGCCAGCAGTTACCTGGGATCGAACACTGAAGCTTTCTTT CASSYLGSNTEAFF
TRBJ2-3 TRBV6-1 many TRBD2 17 TGTGCCAGCAGTGCCGAGACTAGCGGATACAGCACAGATACGCAGTATTTT CASSAETSGYSTDTQYF
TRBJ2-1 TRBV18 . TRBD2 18 TGTGCCAGCTCACCACCTCGCGGGAGGACCTTGGGCTACAATGAGCAGTTCTTC CASSPPRGRTLGYNEQFF